Presented here are 25 T cell receptor beta chains from one specimen sequenced in a study of shared clonotypes between healthy human individuals. Libraries were prepared by immunoSEQ multiplex PCR; TCRdb keeps only in-frame clonotypes and omits some of them. The table has around 1.5 million clones, 95% to 99% seen once; the top ten hold around 0.45%. Input material: naive CD4+ T cells sorted from blood. Subset of the sample: CD45RA+ positively selected. The source of these receptors is a man under 40 in good health.

V is TRBV20-1 and J is TRBJ2-5; D not resolved. The V gene lost 6 bases and the J gene lost 13 bases, with 9 bases spanning the gap. The CDR3 is 8 residues long. Germline V gene data show CDR1 as DFQATT and CDR2 as SNEGSKA (reference sequence). CDR3 nucleotides: TGCAGTGCCCCCCCCAGGTACTTC. Residues: CSAPPRYF.

The chain is built from TRBV7-8 and TRBJ2-7; TRBD2 might be the D (5 bases). Trimming removed 5 bases from V and 1 base from J, with 21 bases in between. This CDR3 region has 17 residues. CDR1 and CDR2 from the germline V gene are SGHVS and FQNEAQ. CDR3 nucleotide sequence: TGTGCCAGCAGCATACGAGCGGCCCAGGAACCGTCCTACGAGCAGTACTTC. It is translated as CASSIRAAQEPSYEQYF.

The rearrangement joins TRBV27 to TRBJ2-5; unclear D gene. The germline CDR1 and CDR2 sequences are MNHEY and SMNVEV (reference sequence). V gave up 6 bases and J gave up 1 base, with 9 bases separating them. This CDR3 has 13 residues. Written as DNA, the CDR3 is TGTGCCAGCAGCTCGGGCATCCAAGAGACCCAGTACTTC. This codes for CASSSGIQETQYF.

The chain employs TRBV7-6 and TRBJ1-3; TRBD1 might be the D (5 bases). In germline, CDR1 is SGHVS, CDR2 FNYEAQ. This CDR3 has 14 residues. The V end lost 2 bases, the J end lost 3 bases, and 8 bases lay between the germline ends. Here the CDR3 reads CASSLTQGGNTIYF. In DNA, the CDR3 is TGTGCCAGCAGCTTAACCCAGGGTGGAAACACCATATATTTT.

This chain uses TRBV28 with TRBJ2-7, with a tentative D call TRBD1 (5 bases). V lost 6 bases and J 2 bases, leaving 17 bases between the germline ends. Germline assignment: CDR1 MDHEN and CDR2 SYDVKM. This CDR3 spans 15 amino acids. In DNA, the CDR3 is TGTGCCAGCAGCCAAGTCGGCAGGGCCACCTACGAGCAGTACTTC. This encodes CASSQVGRATYEQYF.

The chain links TRBV11-2 to TRBJ2-1, with 9 bases aligning to TRBD2. Germline V gives CDR1 SGHAT, CDR2 FQNNGV. The CDR3 is 13 residues long. Unmatched junction bases numbered 6, after V lost 5 bases and J lost 10 bases. The CDR3 reads CASSRALAGEQFF. The DNA of the CDR3 is TGTGCCAGCAGCCGCGCCCTAGCGGGAGAGCAGTTCTTC.

The V and J genes are TRBV19 and TRBJ1-2, with 9 bases that match TRBD1. Germline V CDR1 and CDR2: LNHDA, SQIVND (reference sequence). The V segment lost 6 bases and the J segment 7 bases; nucleotides outside the gene matches: 9. The CDR3 contains 14 residues. The CDR3 DNA sequence: TGTGCCAGTAGCTCCGGGACAGGGAAGTTTGGCTACACCTTC. It is translated as CASSSGTGKFGYTF.

V and J are TRBV27 and TRBJ2-7, with 7 positions matching TRBD2. The germline CDR1 and CDR2 sequences are MNHEY and SMNVEV (reference sequence). The CDR3 spans 16 residues. J was trimmed by 4 bases and V by 3 bases; bases with no gene match: 12. The DNA of the CDR3 is TGTGCCAGCAGTTTCGACCCGGCGGGAGCGAGATACGAGCAGTACTTC. It yields the protein CASSFDPAGARYEQYF.

This sequence joins TRBV7-2 and TRBJ2-1; 8 nucleotides match TRBD2. The ends lost 1 base at V and 6 bases at J; junction bases unmatched: 5. This CDR3 contains 15 residues. CDR1 and CDR2 (germline): SGHTA, FQGNSA. DNA for the CDR3: TGTGCCAGCAGCTTAGTCCCACTAGCGGTCAATGAGCAGTTCTTC. Its protein is CASSLVPLAVNEQFF.

The genes are TRBV5-1 and TRBJ1-5; TRBD1 is a possible D gene (5 bases). Germline assignment: CDR1 SGHRS and CDR2 YFSETQ. Trimming pared 1 base from V and 1 base from J, leaving 9 bases between. The CDR3 runs 15 residues. In DNA, the CDR3 is TGCGCCAGCAGCTTGACGGGGCTAAGCAATCAGCCCCAGCATTTT. Translating it yields CASSLTGLSNQPQHF.

The V and J genes are TRBV30 and TRBJ2-7, with D maybe TRBD1 (5 bases). V shed 2 bases and J shed 6 bases, with 17 bases lying between them. Germline values: CDR1 GTSNPN, CDR2 SVGIG (reference sequence). The CDR3 consists of 14 residues. The CDR3 loop is CAWSRGPGLGEQYF. CDR3 DNA: TGTGCCTGGAGTCGTGGACCAGGGCTCGGCGAGCAGTACTTC.

The CDR3 here is CASSLARLADTDTQYF. The CDR3 coding sequence is TGTGCCAGCAGCTTAGCCAGGTTGGCAGACACAGATACGCAGTATTTT. This chain joins TRBV7-9 and TRBJ2-3; D unclear. Germline V gives CDR1 SEHNR, CDR2 FQNEAQ (reference sequence). This CDR3 contains 16 residues. Trimming took off 0 bases at V and 2 bases at J, with 12 bases between the two ends.

This clone was counted once. In DNA, the CDR3 is TGTGCCAGCAGTCGCAGGGGGCTCGCCTACAATGAGCAGTTCTTC. It yields the protein CASSRRGLAYNEQFF. The chain joins TRBV6-5 to TRBJ2-1; TRBD1 matches 8 bases. The V gene's germline CDR1 is MNHEY and CDR2 SVGAGI. This CDR3 region has 15 residues. J was trimmed by 2 bases and V by 5 bases; bases with no gene match: 5.

The CDR3 DNA follows: TGTGCCAGCAGTGGAACAGGACTGAGCTCCTACAATGAGCAGTTCTTC. Translating gives CASSGTGLSSYNEQFF. The V call is TRBV6-1, the J call TRBJ2-1, with D perhaps being TRBD1 or TRBD2 (5 bases each). CDR1 and CDR2 from the germline V gene are MNHNS and SASEGT. The ends were cut back, 4 bases at V and 0 bases at J, with 13 bases in the middle. The CDR3 is 16 amino acids.

The gene calls are TRBV7-2 and TRBJ2-7; 7 bases line up with TRBD2. This CDR3 is built from 15 residues. V was pared by 1 base and J by 4 bases, with 7 bases of the junction left unmatched. CDR1 and CDR2 (germline): SGHTA, FQGNSA. CDR3: CASSLEREGRYEQYF. The CDR3 nucleotides read TGTGCCAGCAGCTTAGAGAGGGAGGGCCGTTACGAGCAGTACTTC.

The chain employs TRBV6-5 and TRBJ1-1; maybe TRBD1 (6 bases). The CDR3 spans 14 residues. Germline-derived CDR1 and CDR2 are MNHEY and SVGAGI. Deletions cut 7 bases from V and 0 bases from J, with 12 bases between. CDR3 sequence (DNA): TGTGCCAGCACCTCCGGACAGATGAACACTGAAGCTTTCTTT. Its translation: CASTSGQMNTEAFF.

V usage is TRBV19 and J usage is TRBJ1-2, with 10 bases matching TRBD1. J gave up 5 bases and V 7 bases, and 7 bases lay outside the gene matches. The V gene's germline CDR1 is LNHDA and CDR2 SQIVND (reference sequence). The CDR3 sequence is 14 residues long. The CDR3 DNA reads as TGTGCCAGTAACGACAGGGGGCAAGGGTATGGCTACACCTTC. Translating gives CASNDRGQGYGYTF.

Here the CDR3 DNA reads TGTGCCAGCTCACAGGGGATCACTAATGAAAAACTGTTTTTT. It specifies CASSQGITNEKLFF. The chain combines TRBV18 with TRBJ1-4; D is possibly TRBD1 (5 bases). The germline V gene has CDR1 KGHSH and CDR2 LQKENI. The ends were cut back, 4 bases at V and 2 bases at J, with 8 bases in the middle. This CDR3 comprises 14 residues.

The chain is built from TRBV28 and TRBJ1-4; 8 positions agree with TRBD1. Germline trimming cut 6 bases from V and 0 bases from J; bases unmatched to any gene: 6. CDR1 and CDR2 (germline): MDHEN, SYDVKM. CDR3 length equals 16 residues. CDR3 loop: CASSAGQGATNEKLFF. DNA of the CDR3: TGTGCCAGCAGCGCCGGACAGGGTGCAACTAATGAAAAACTGTTTTTT.

This rearrangement joins TRBV13 to TRBJ2-2; tentative D call: TRBD2 (6 bases). Germline V gene sequence: CDR1 PRHDT, CDR2 FYEKMQ (reference sequence). V was pared by 5 bases and J by 1 base, with 17 bases between. The CDR3 covers 17 residues. The DNA for the CDR3 is TGTGCCAGCAGCGATCGACGGACTATCTTGAACACCGGGGAGCTGTTTTTT. Amino acid sequence: CASSDRRTILNTGELFF.

This chain uses TRBV28 with TRBJ2-5; tentative D call: TRBD1 (5 bases). Germline values: CDR1 MDHEN, CDR2 SYDVKM. Trimming shortened V by 6 bases and J by 5 bases, and 16 bases separated the two germline ends. The length of the CDR3 is 14 residues. DNA for the CDR3: TGTGCCAGCAGATCTTCCTCCTCAGGGGAGACCCAGTACTTC. It specifies CASRSSSSGETQYF.

The J gene is TRBJ1-5, the V gene TRBV18, with D unclear. Germline loops: CDR1 KGHSH, CDR2 LQKENI. The CDR3 consists of 14 residues. V was cut by 2 bases and J by 7 bases, with 12 bases left in between. CDR3 coding DNA: TGTGCCAGCTCACCAGGGAGTCCCCGCCAGCCCCAGCATTTT. This gives the protein CASSPGSPRQPQHF.

This clone was found once. The chain carries TRBV27 and TRBJ2-2; 10 nucleotides match TRBD1. The CDR3 has 16 amino acids. With 5 bases clipped from V and 3 bases from J, the junction kept 6 bases outside the gene matches. CDR1 and CDR2 (germline): MNHEY, SMNVEV (reference sequence). The CDR3 DNA sequence: TGTGCCAGCAGTATGCGCGGGACAGGGGACACCGGGGAGCTGTTTTTT. Its protein is CASSMRGTGDTGELFF.

The gene calls are TRBV2 and TRBJ1-2, with D hard to call. This CDR3 spans 11 amino acids. CDR1 is SNHLY and CDR2 is FYNNEI in the germline V gene. The V gene lost 5 bases and the J gene lost 10 bases, with 11 bases spanning the gap. The CDR3: CASSTEISYTF. The CDR3 coding sequence is TGTGCCAGCAGTACTGAAATCTCCTACACCTTC. The full variable domain, in which reference TRBV2 and TRBJ1-2 provide the parts outside the CDR3, is EPEVTQTPSHQVTQMGQEVILRCVPISNHLYFYWYRQILGQKVEFLVSFYNNEISEKSEIFDDQFSVERPDGSNFTLKIRSTKLEDSAMYFCASSTEISYTFGSGTRLTVV.

V gene TRBV28 combines with J gene TRBJ1-2; 7 bases are shared with TRBD1. This CDR3 has 11 residues. Germline V CDR1 and CDR2: MDHEN, SYDVKM. As DNA, the CDR3 is TGTTCGACGACAGGGAGCTATGGCTACACCTTC. Protein: CSTTGSYGYTF.